The 13 T cell receptor beta chains below all came from one sample that was sequenced in a study of blood T cell repertoires in COVID-19. The repertoire was sequenced with immunoSEQ multiplex PCR; TCRdb's copy has only in-frame clones and lacks some. The sample shows around 100,000 clones, 84% of them seen only once. What was sequenced was peripheral blood. The receptors derive from a human donor in a cohort sampled during active COVID-19.

The chain employs TRBV19 and TRBJ2-7; 8 bases line up with TRBD1. This CDR3 contains 14 residues. Germline assignment: CDR1 LNHDA and CDR2 SQIVND (reference sequence). The trim removed 6 bases at V and 0 bases at J, leaving 4 bases unmatched. The CDR3 DNA reads TGTGCCAGTAGACGGGACAGGAGCTCCTACGAGCAGTACTTC. The encoded protein is CASRRDRSSYEQYF.

The CDR3 loop reads CSVESRGRTGELFF. The CDR3 nucleotides read TGCAGCGTTGAATCCAGGGGGCGAACCGGGGAGCTGTTTTTT. The rearrangement joins TRBV29-1 to TRBJ2-2; 8 positions agree with TRBD1. The CDR3 contains 14 residues. Germline CDR1 reads SQVTM; CDR2 reads ANQGSEA. Unmatched junction bases numbered 4, after V lost 2 bases and J lost 5 bases.

The CDR3 nucleotides are TGTGCCAGCAGTTACCCGGGACAGGGGGATGGAAACACCATATATTTT. This sequence encodes CASSYPGQGDGNTIYF. This chain links TRBV6-5 with TRBJ1-3, with 11 bases lining up with TRBD1. The CDR3 loop spans 16 amino acids. Germline CDR1 is MNHEY and CDR2 is SVGAGI. J gave up 3 bases and V 2 bases, and 3 bases lay outside the gene matches.

This clone was recorded once. The V and J genes are TRBV10-3 and TRBJ2-3; 10 positions match TRBD2. Unmatched junction bases numbered 11, after V lost 5 bases and J lost 6 bases. Per the germline V gene, CDR1 is ENHRY and CDR2 is SYGVKD. This CDR3 comprises 16 residues. The CDR3 sequence: CAISPTGLAVLDTQYF. CDR3 nucleotides: TGTGCCATCAGTCCCACTGGACTAGCGGTGTTGGATACGCAGTATTTT.

The chain recombines TRBV7-6 with TRBJ2-1, with 11 bases matching TRBD2. Trimming removed 4 bases from V and 7 bases from J; junction bases left unmatched: 6. CDR3 length equals 15 residues. Germline CDR1 and CDR2: SGHVS and FNYEAQ. The CDR3, as DNA: TGTGCCAGCAGCTCGTTAGCGGGGGGGCCGAATGAGCAGTTCTTC. This translates into CASSSLAGGPNEQFF.

The rearrangement joins TRBV18 to TRBJ1-1; 7 bases fit TRBD1. Trimming took 4 bases from V and 5 from J; bases not matched to a gene: 10. Looked up from germline, CDR1 is KGHSH and CDR2 is LQKENI. The CDR3 totals 15 residues. CDR3: CASSRDREMDTEAFF. In DNA form, the CDR3 reads TGTGCCAGCTCACGAGACAGGGAAATGGATACTGAAGCTTTCTTT.

V and J are TRBV6-2 or TRBV6-3 and TRBJ2-1; 9 bases align to TRBD2. Looked up from germline, CDR1 is MNHEY and CDR2 is SVGEGT. This CDR3 contains 16 residues. Germline trimming cut 2 bases from V and 10 bases from J; bases unmatched to any gene: 12. The CDR3 DNA reads TGTGCCAGCAGTTACACGAGCGGGGGGTTGGGGCGGGAGCAGTTCTTC. Protein sequence: CASSYTSGGLGREQFF.

This CDR3 reads CASSSLTGGWVGNQPQHF. In nucleotides, the CDR3 is TGTGCCAGCAGCTCCCTGACAGGGGGCTGGGTTGGAAATCAGCCCCAGCATTTT. The rearrangement uses TRBV5-6 and TRBJ1-5, with 10 nucleotides matching TRBD1. CDR1 and CDR2 from the germline V gene are SGHDT and YYEEEE. The CDR3 runs to 18 residues. V lost 3 bases and J lost 4; bases outside the gene matches: 13.

The rearrangement joins TRBV24-1 to TRBJ1-4; TRBD1 is a possible D gene (5 bases). Trimming left V 4 bases short and J 8 bases short, with 16 bases between. Germline V CDR1 and CDR2: KGHDR, SFDVKD. The CDR3 has 15 residues. The CDR3 loop reads CATSDSGTGGEKLFF. CDR3 bases: TGTGCCACCAGTGACTCCGGGACTGGAGGCGAAAAACTGTTTTTT.

The V and J genes are TRBV4-1 and TRBJ2-1; 8 positions match TRBD1. With V trimmed by 3 bases and J by 6 bases, 13 bases remained unmatched. The CDR3 is 17 amino acids. Germline V gene lookup returns CDR1 MGHRA and CDR2 YSYEKL. In DNA form, the CDR3 reads TGCGCCAGCAGCCACCCAGTAGGACAGGGTCTTCTCAATGAGCAGTTCTTC. Protein: CASSHPVGQGLLNEQFF.

The rearrangement uses TRBV2 and TRBJ2-7; tentative D call: TRBD1 (6 bases). V was pared by 2 bases and J by 3 bases, with 11 bases between. The CDR3 is 14 residues long. Germline V lookup: CDR1 SNHLY, CDR2 FYNNEI. CDR3 in amino acids: CASSEWQGYYEQYF. CDR3 in DNA: TGTGCCAGCAGTGAATGGCAGGGGTACTACGAGCAGTACTTC.

V usage is TRBV7-8 and J usage is TRBJ1-2, with TRBD1 matching over 7 bases. The junction had 7 bases not matched to a gene; V was cut back by 5 bases and J by 4 bases. The CDR3 runs 14 residues. Germline lookup yields CDR1 SGHVS and CDR2 FQNEAQ. The CDR3 region has the DNA TGTGCCAGCAGCCCCAGGGGGTGGGGCTATGGCTACACCTTC. This sequence encodes CASSPRGWGYGYTF.

The chain combines TRBV7-3 with TRBJ2-2; D may be TRBD2 (5 bases). V lost 5 bases and J lost 3, with 10 bases in between. This CDR3 contains 14 residues. Per the germline V gene, CDR1 is SGHTA and CDR2 is FQGTGA. CDR3 in DNA: TGTGCCAGCAGCCAAACCGGGGACACCGGGGAGCTGTTTTTT. This translates into CASSQTGDTGELFF.